A selection of T cell receptor beta chains follows, all from one sample in a study of blood T cell repertoires in COVID-19. Method: immunoSEQ multiplex PCR; TCRdb's copy keeps in-frame clones and lacks some. Of some 150,000 clones in the sample, 82% are singletons; the top ten hold roughly 9%. The sequencing input was peripheral blood. Receptor source: an older woman with acute or convalescent COVID-19. CDR3s include the opening cysteine and the closing phenylalanine or tryptophan. D genes are given only for firm matches. Some rows mark clone size as missing; the rest say once, few, many or name a class of expanded clone.

.	.	TRBV3-1/TRBV3-2	TRBJ2-3	TGTGCCAGCAGCCAAGAACCAGCGGTCACAGATACGCAGTATTTT	CASSQEPAVTDTQYF
TRBD2	.	TRBV23-1	TRBJ2-7	TGCGCCAGCAGTCAGAGCACGCCCGGGACTAGCGGGGGCCTACTCTCCTACGAGCAGTACTTC	CASSQSTPGTSGGLLSYEQYF
.	.	TRBV7-2	TRBJ1-3	TGTGCCAGCAGCTTAATTGGGCTCCCGGACACCATATATTTT	CASSLIGLPDTIYF
TRBD1	.	TRBV30	TRBJ1-5	TGTGCCTGGAGCGCCTCTCCCGGGACAGGGCATGGTCAGCCCCAGCATTTT	CAWSASPGTGHGQPQHF
.	few	TRBV2	TRBJ2-2	TGTGCCAGCAGTGTCAGTGCCGGGGAGCTGTTTTTT	CASSVSAGELFF
TRBD1	once	TRBV7-2	TRBJ2-7	TGTGCCAGCAGCTTAGGCGGCAGGGGGCCCGAGCAGTACTTC	CASSLGGRGPEQYF
TRBD2	.	TRBV9	TRBJ2-1	TGTGCCAGCAGCACAAGCGGGGGGGCATACAATGAGCAGTTCTTC	CASSTSGGAYNEQFF
TRBD1	.	TRBV6-2/TRBV6-3	TRBJ1-6	TGTGCCAGCAGTGACGGACAGGATCGATATTCACCCCTCCACTTT	CASSDGQDRYSPLHF
.	.	TRBV6-1	TRBJ1-6	TGTGCCAGCAGTGAACTCGGCAGGGGACGCGGTTCACCCCTCCACTTT	CASSELGRGRGSPLHF
TRBD1	few	TRBV9	TRBJ1-6	TGTGCCAGCAGCGACGACAGGGTATATTCACCCCTCCACTTT	CASSDDRVYSPLHF
.	few	TRBV6-1	TRBJ2-7	TGTGCCAGCAGTGAGGCGGCTGAGCAGTACTTC	CASSEAAEQYF
.	.	TRBV24-1	TRBJ1-2	TGTGCCACCAGTGACCCCCCGGCTAACTATGGCTACACCTTC	CATSDPPANYGYTF
.	.	TRBV19	TRBJ1-2	TGTGCCAGTAGACTGGTAGGGAGTGGCTACACCTTC	CASRLVGSGYTF
TRBD2	.	TRBV28	TRBJ2-1	TGTGCCAGCGCAGGGGCTAGCGGGGGTATCTATGAGCAGTTCTTC	CASAGASGGIYEQFF
.	.	TRBV28	TRBJ2-7	TGTGCCAGCAGTTTACCCGCACTTTCTGTTTACGAGCAGTACTTC	CASSLPALSVYEQYF
.	.	TRBV19	TRBJ2-5	TGTGCCAGTAGTCACGGGTCTTTAGAGACCCAGTACTTC	CASSHGSLETQYF
.	.	TRBV4-3	TRBJ1-6	TGCGCCAGCAGCGGCCAGACTGATTCACCCCTCCACTTT	CASSGQTDSPLHF
.	.	TRBV4-3	TRBJ1-3	TGCGCCAGCAGCCAAACACATTACTCTGGAAACACCATATATTTT	CASSQTHYSGNTIYF
.	.	TRBV6-6	TRBJ1-5	TGTGCCAGCAGTTACATGACAGTGGGACAGCCCCAGCATTTT	CASSYMTVGQPQHF
TRBD1	.	TRBV24-1	TRBJ1-5	TGTGCCACCAGTGGTAATCGACAGGGGCTCGGGCAGCCCCAGCATTTT	CATSGNRQGLGQPQHF
TRBD1	.	TRBV28	TRBJ1-4	TGTGCCAGCAGTCCGGACAGGAATAATGAAAAACTGTTTTTT	CASSPDRNNEKLFF
.	.	TRBV28	TRBJ1-1	TGTGCCAGCAGTTTATGGAAGCCATTGGACAGTCCTATGAACACTGAAGCTTTCTTT	CASSLWKPLDSPMNTEAFF
TRBD2	.	TRBV19	TRBJ2-1	TGTGCCATCTCGACTAGCGGGAGGACCGGCTACAATGAGCAGTTCTTC	CAISTSGRTGYNEQFF
.	.	TRBV6-4	TRBJ2-7	TGTGCCAGCAGTCACAACTACGAGCAGTACTTC	CASSHNYEQYF
.	.	TRBV28	TRBJ1-2	TGTGCCTGCGAGGTTCGGGCTAACTATGGCTACACCTTC	CACEVRANYGYTF
TRBD2	.	TRBV18	TRBJ2-1	TGTGCCAGCTCACCAGGACTAGCGGGGCCATACAATGAGCAGTTCTTC	CASSPGLAGPYNEQFF
TRBD1	few	TRBV29-1	TRBJ2-1	TGCAGCGCGACCGGGACAGGGGCTCATGAGCAGTTCTTC	CSATGTGAHEQFF
.	.	TRBV29-1	TRBJ1-1	TGCAGCGTTGACGGGTCAGAAACTACTGAAGCTTTCTTT	CSVDGSETTEAFF
.	few	TRBV5-1	TRBJ1-4	TGCGCCAGCAGCTGGGAGGGTCCGAATGAAAAACTGTTTTTT	CASSWEGPNEKLFF
TRBD1	.	TRBV28	TRBJ2-3	TGTGCCAGCAGTAACGGACAGGGATTCACAGATACGCAGTATTTT	CASSNGQGFTDTQYF
.	few	TRBV6-4	TRBJ2-2	TGTGCCAGCAGCCCCTTCGGTACTGCCGGGGAGCTGTTTTTT	CASSPFGTAGELFF
TRBD1	.	TRBV10-3	TRBJ2-2	TGTGCCATCAGTACGGACAGGGTGGCCACCGGGGAGCTGTTTTTT	CAISTDRVATGELFF
TRBD1	.	TRBV7-3	TRBJ2-3	TGTGCCAGCAGCTTAGACAGGGGTGCAAGCACAGATACGCAGTATTTT	CASSLDRGASTDTQYF
.	.	TRBV9	TRBJ2-7	TGTGCCAGCAGCGCCGACCTTTCCGGGGGCTACGAGCAGTACTTC	CASSADLSGGYEQYF
.	.	TRBV18	TRBJ2-5	TGTGCCAGCTCACCAAACTATGGTGTAGAGACCCAGTACTTC	CASSPNYGVETQYF
.	.	TRBV5-5	TRBJ2-7	TGTGCCAGCAGCTTGGGGTGGGGGGACTACGAGCAGTACTTC	CASSLGWGDYEQYF
.	.	TRBV2	TRBJ1-1	TGTGCCTCACGGGCAGGGGCGAAGAACACTGAAGCTTTCTTT	CASRAGAKNTEAFF
TRBD1	.	TRBV30	TRBJ1-2	TGTGCCTGGAGTCAGGACAGGGGAGGTTATGGCTACACCTTC	CAWSQDRGGYGYTF
.	.	TRBV5-8	TRBJ1-5	TGTGCCAGCAGCTTGGGGTTAGGGGCTCAGCCCCAGCATTTT	CASSLGLGAQPQHF
TRBD1	.	TRBV30	TRBJ2-7	TGTGCCTGGGGTAAACAGGGGGCCTACGAGCAGTACTTC	CAWGKQGAYEQYF
.	once	TRBV11-2	TRBJ1-2	TGTGCCAGCAGCTTAGACGGCTATGGCTACACCTTC	CASSLDGYGYTF
TRBD1	.	TRBV27	TRBJ1-5	TGTGCCAGCAGGTCGACAGGGATTAGCAATCAGCCCCAGCATTTT	CASRSTGISNQPQHF
TRBD1	.	TRBV19	TRBJ1-2	TGTGCCAGTAGTTCACAGGGGGCGCGATATTTTGGCTACACCTTC	CASSSQGARYFGYTF
TRBD1	.	TRBV24-1	TRBJ1-5	TGTGCCAGAGCAGGGGGGAGCAATCAGCCCCAGCATTTT	CARAGGSNQPQHF
TRBD2	.	TRBV5-6	TRBJ2-5	TGTGCCAGCAGCTTAATCGTGGGACTAGCGGGAGGAGGGGAGACCCAGTACTTC	CASSLIVGLAGGGETQYF
TRBD1	.	TRBV4-2	TRBJ2-5	TGTGCCAGCAGCCCGGGACAGGGGGCGACGGAGACCCAGTACTTC	CASSPGQGATETQYF
.	once	TRBV4-2	TRBJ2-4	TGTGCCAGCAGCCAAGATTCCGGGAAATGGGACATTCAGTACTTC	CASSQDSGKWDIQYF
TRBD1	.	TRBV5-4	TRBJ2-2	TGTGCCAGCAGCCTTCGACAGGGGGTGTTTGGCGGGGAGCTGTTTTTT	CASSLRQGVFGGELFF
TRBD2	.	TRBV6-1	TRBJ2-3	TGTGCCAGCAGTGAAAGCGGGGGCTCAGATACGCAGTATTTT	CASSESGGSDTQYF
.	.	TRBV11-2	TRBJ2-7	TGTGCCAGCAGCTTAATCCCGGACAGTGAAAGCTCCTACGAGCAGTACTTC	CASSLIPDSESSYEQYF
.	.	TRBV5-1	TRBJ1-1	TGCGCCAGCAGCTCGCAGGGCTCCACTGAAGCTTTCTTT	CASSSQGSTEAFF
TRBD2	.	TRBV24-1	TRBJ2-7	TGTGCCACCAGTGAGTGGCGCGGGGGAGTCTACGAGCAGTACTTC	CATSEWRGGVYEQYF
TRBD1	.	TRBV6-5	TRBJ1-5	TGTGCCAGCAGTACGGGACAGGGACAAAATCAGCCCCAGCATTTT	CASSTGQGQNQPQHF